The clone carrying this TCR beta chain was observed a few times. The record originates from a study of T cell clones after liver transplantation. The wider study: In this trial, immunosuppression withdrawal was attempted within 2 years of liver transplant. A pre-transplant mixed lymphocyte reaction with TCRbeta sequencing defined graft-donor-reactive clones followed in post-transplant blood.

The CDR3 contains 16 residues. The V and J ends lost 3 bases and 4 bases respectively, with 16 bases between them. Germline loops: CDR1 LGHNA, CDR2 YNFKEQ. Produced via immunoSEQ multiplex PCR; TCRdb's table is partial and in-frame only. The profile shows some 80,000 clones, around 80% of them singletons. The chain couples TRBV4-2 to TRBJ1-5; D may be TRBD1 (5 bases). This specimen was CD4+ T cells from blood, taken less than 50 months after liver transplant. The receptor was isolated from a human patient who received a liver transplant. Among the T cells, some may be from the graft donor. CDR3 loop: CASSQRSGGANQPQHF. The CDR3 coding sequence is TGTGCCAGCAGCCAGCGTTCTGGAGGGGCGAATCAGCCCCAGCATTTT.